These 13 T cell receptor beta chains were sequenced from one sample in a study of technical replicates of blood from several donors. TCRdb's copy holds only in-frame clones and misses some; the assay was immunoSEQ multiplex PCR. The repertoire holds 79,000 or so clones, with about nine tenths as singletons. Source material: T cells isolated from PBMCs. The receptors come from a human donor in good health.

J is TRBJ1-1 and V is TRBV10-3; no firm D call. Germline values: CDR1 ENHRY, CDR2 SYGVKD. Trimming took off 3 bases at V and 4 bases at J, with 9 bases between the two ends. The CDR3 consists of 13 residues. CDR3: CAISDAQFTEAFF. The CDR3 nucleotides read TGTGCCATCAGTGACGCACAGTTCACTGAAGCTTTCTTT.

This clone appeared a few times. V and J are TRBV11-2 and TRBJ1-4; D ambiguous. Germline values: CDR1 SGHAT, CDR2 FQNNGV. Trimming took off 1 base at V and 8 bases at J, with 11 bases between the two ends. This CDR3 comprises 14 residues. DNA of the CDR3: TGTGCCAGCAGCTTAGCAGCGGTGGAGGAAAAACTGTTTTTT. Its translation: CASSLAAVEEKLFF.

The rearrangement joins TRBV4-2 to TRBJ2-3; possible D gene TRBD2, 6 bases. V was cut by 0 bases and J by 6 bases, with 19 bases left in between. Germline values: CDR1 LGHNA, CDR2 YNFKEQ. The CDR3 is 17 residues long. The CDR3, as DNA: TGTGCCAGCAGCCAAGACCCGAGCGGGTTTGTTTTGGATACGCAGTATTTT. It is translated as CASSQDPSGFVLDTQYF.

The V call is TRBV27, the J call TRBJ1-1; D gene ambiguous. Looked up from germline, CDR1 is MNHEY and CDR2 is SMNVEV (reference sequence). The V end lost 2 bases, the J end lost 4 bases, and 8 bases lay between the germline ends. The CDR3 totals 13 residues. The CDR3 sequence is CASSLAGFTEAFF. The CDR3 bases are TGTGCCAGCAGTTTAGCGGGGTTCACTGAAGCTTTCTTT.

The chain uses TRBV15 and TRBJ2-1, with D perhaps matching TRBD1 (7 bases). This CDR3 is built from 17 residues. Germline V gene lookup returns CDR1 LNHNV and CDR2 YYDKDF (reference sequence). V lost 5 bases and J 0 bases, leaving 17 bases between the germline ends. CDR3 DNA: TGTGCCACCAGCGGCTCACAGGGGAGGAGCTCCTACAATGAGCAGTTCTTC. This encodes CATSGSQGRSSYNEQFF.

The chain joins TRBV14 to TRBJ1-5, with TRBD1 identical over 7 bases. Per germline, CDR1 SGHDN and CDR2 FVKESK. The ends lost 6 bases at V and 4 bases at J; junction bases unmatched: 3. This CDR3 is 13 amino acids long. In nucleotides, the CDR3 is TGTGCCAGCAGTCTACAGGGGAATCAGCCCCAGCATTTT. This codes for CASSLQGNQPQHF.

V usage is TRBV2 and J usage is TRBJ2-7, with D perhaps TRBD2 (5 bases). The CDR3 runs 12 residues. The V end lost 5 bases, the J end lost 4 bases, and 9 bases lay between the germline ends. The germline gives CDR1 SNHLY, CDR2 FYNNEI. CDR3 in amino acids: CASSFTSYEQYF. The CDR3 DNA follows: TGTGCCAGCAGTTTTACTAGTTACGAGCAGTACTTC.

The J gene is TRBJ2-7, the V gene TRBV9; 8 positions match TRBD2. The V gene's germline CDR1 is SGDLS and CDR2 YYNGEE. J lost 7 bases, V lost 3 bases, and 3 bases had no gene match. The CDR3 contains 12 residues. The CDR3, as DNA: TGTGCCAGCAGCGCGGGAGGGCAAGAGCAGTACTTC. Translating it yields CASSAGGQEQYF.

This clone was seen a few times. A junction end diverges from the germline sequence, so it may reflect a read error. This sequence joins TRBV7-7 and TRBJ2-2, with a possible D match to TRBD2 (6 bases). This CDR3 spans 15 amino acids. Per the germline V gene, CDR1 is SSHAT and CDR2 is FNYEAQ (reference sequence). DNA of the CDR3: TGTGCTAGCAGCTTGGGTAGCGGTAACACCGGGGAGCTGTTTTTT. Encoded protein: CASSLGSGNTGELFF.

The rearrangement joins TRBV18 to TRBJ2-1, with TRBD2 matching over 7 bases. J was trimmed by 5 bases and V by 3 bases; bases with no gene match: 4. CDR1 and CDR2 (germline): KGHSH, LQKENI. The CDR3 consists of 14 residues. The CDR3 DNA is TGTGCCAGCTCACCCAGCGGGGATAACAATGAGCAGTTCTTC. It translates to CASSPSGDNNEQFF.

J is TRBJ2-5 and V is TRBV5-8; D is unresolved. The CDR3 length is 11 residues. Germline V gene sequence: CDR1 SGHTS, CDR2 YDEGEE. V gave up 1 base and J gave up 7 bases, with 5 bases separating them. CDR3 in amino acids: CASSLLGTQYF. The DNA of the CDR3 is TGTGCCAGCAGCTTGCTAGGGACCCAGTACTTC. Drawing the rest from reference TRBV5-8 and TRBJ2-5, the complete variable domain is EAGVTQSPTHLIKTRGQQATLRCSPISGHTSVYWYQQALGLGLQFLLWYDEGEERNRGNFPPRFSGRQFPNYSSELNVNALELEDSALYLCASSLLGTQYFGPGTRLLVL.

The chain carries TRBV27 and TRBJ1-1, with 7 bases fitting TRBD1. V lost 2 bases, J lost 1 base, and 7 bases stayed unmatched. The CDR3 runs to 16 residues. Per the germline V gene, CDR1 is MNHEY and CDR2 is SMNVEV (reference sequence). The CDR3 loop is CASSLGGGFGNTEAFF. The CDR3 DNA sequence: TGTGCCAGCAGTTTAGGAGGGGGCTTTGGGAACACTGAAGCTTTCTTT.

This chain links TRBV28 with TRBJ1-2, with a tentative D call TRBD1 (6 bases). V was cut by 6 bases and J by 8 bases, with 22 bases left in between. This CDR3 region has 15 residues. CDR1 is MDHEN and CDR2 is SYDVKM in the germline V gene. The CDR3 protein is CASRTGGGQGHGYTF. In DNA, the CDR3 is TGTGCCAGCAGAACGGGAGGGGGGCAGGGCCACGGCTACACCTTC.